Listed here are 2 T cell receptor beta chains from one sample, sequenced in a study of blood T cell repertoires in COVID-19. Sequencing used immunoSEQ multiplex PCR; TCRdb keeps in-frame clones, though not all of them. The sample consists of 200,000 or so clones, 81% of them appearing once. Material for sequencing was peripheral blood. All receptors derive from a woman of 80 years or more with COVID-19, enrolled during active disease.

This clone has only one observation. This chain joins TRBV15 and TRBJ2-2, with D unclear. V was trimmed by 3 bases and J by 6 bases, leaving 5 bases between them. This CDR3 comprises 12 residues. CDR1 is LNHNV and CDR2 is YYDKDF in the germline V gene (reference sequence). The CDR3 protein is CATSSLPGELFF. Written as DNA, the CDR3 is TGTGCCACCAGCAGCCTACCCGGGGAGCTGTTTTTT.

The J gene is TRBJ2-5, the V gene TRBV29-1; TRBD1 matches 7 bases. The J segment lost 1 base and the V segment lost 5 bases, leaving 7 bases of the junction unmatched. Germline values: CDR1 SQVTM, CDR2 ANQGSEA. This CDR3 has 14 residues. CDR3 protein: CSVRTTGAQETQYF. The DNA of the CDR3 is TGCAGCGTTCGTACTACAGGGGCCCAAGAGACCCAGTACTTC.